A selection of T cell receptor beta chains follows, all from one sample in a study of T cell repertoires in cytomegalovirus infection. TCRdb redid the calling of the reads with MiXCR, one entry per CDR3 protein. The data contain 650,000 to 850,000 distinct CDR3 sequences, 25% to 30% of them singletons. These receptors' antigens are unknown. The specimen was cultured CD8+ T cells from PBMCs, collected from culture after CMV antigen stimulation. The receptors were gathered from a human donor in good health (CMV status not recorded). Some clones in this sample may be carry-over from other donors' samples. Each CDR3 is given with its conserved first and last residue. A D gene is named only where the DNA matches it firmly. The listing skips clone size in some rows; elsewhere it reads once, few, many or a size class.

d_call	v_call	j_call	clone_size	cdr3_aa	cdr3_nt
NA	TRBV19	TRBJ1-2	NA	CASSPLLNRNYGYTF	TGTGCCAGTAGTCCCCTCCTCAATCGCAACTATGGCTACACCTTC
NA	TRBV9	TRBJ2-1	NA	CASSPGASNEQFF	TGTGCCAGCAGCCCCGGGGCCAGCAATGAGCAGTTCTTC
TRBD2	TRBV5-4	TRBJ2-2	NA	CASSLAGGITGELFF	TGTGCCAGCAGCTTAGCGGGGGGGATCACCGGGGAGCTGTTTTTT
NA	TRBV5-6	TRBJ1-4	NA	CASSLGVSNEKLFF	TGTGCCAGCAGCTTGGGAGTATCTAATGAAAAACTGTTTTTT
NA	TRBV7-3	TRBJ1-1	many	CASSLEGMNTEAFF	TGTGCCAGCAGCTTAGAAGGGATGAACACTGAAGCTTTCTTT
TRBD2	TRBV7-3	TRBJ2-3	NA	CASSLRLAGTTDTQYF	TGTGCCAGCAGCTTACGTTTAGCGGGGACCACAGATACGCAGTATTTT
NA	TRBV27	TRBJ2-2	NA	CASSLLGGPGELFF	TGTGCCAGCAGTTTATTGGGGGGGCCAGGGGAGCTGTTTTTT
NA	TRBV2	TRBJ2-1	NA	CASTKGWVDEQFF	TGTGCCAGCACTAAAGGATGGGTCGATGAGCAGTTCTTC
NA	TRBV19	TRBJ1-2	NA	CASSLQGLDGYTF	TGTGCCAGTAGTCTACAGGGTTTGGATGGCTACACCTTC
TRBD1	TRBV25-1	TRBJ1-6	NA	CASSELQGGGSPLHF	TGTGCCAGCAGTGAATTACAGGGGGGAGGTTCACCCCTCCACTTT
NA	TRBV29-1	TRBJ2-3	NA	CSAGPRATSTDTQYF	TGCAGCGCGGGCCCTAGGGCTACTAGCACAGATACGCAGTATTTT
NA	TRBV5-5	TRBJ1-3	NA	CASSLRIGASSGNTIYF	TGTGCCAGCAGCTTGAGAATAGGGGCGAGCTCTGGAAACACCATATATTTT
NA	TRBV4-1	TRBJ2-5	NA	CASSQGTGSQETQYF	TGCGCCAGCAGCCAAGGCACAGGGTCCCAAGAGACCCAGTACTTC
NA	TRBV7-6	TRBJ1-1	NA	CASSPRSKEGGTEAFF	TGTGCCAGCAGCCCCCGGTCCAAGGAAGGGGGCACTGAAGCTTTCTTT
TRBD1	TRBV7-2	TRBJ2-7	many	CASSPRTGMDEQYF	TGTGCCAGCAGCCCCCGGACAGGGATGGACGAGCAGTACTTC
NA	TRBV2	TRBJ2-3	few	CASSESWSTDTQYF	TGTGCCAGCAGTGAAAGTTGGAGCACAGATACGCAGTATTTT
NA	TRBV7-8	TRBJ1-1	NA	CASSLVRFTSNTEAFF	TGTGCCAGCAGCTTAGTTAGATTCACTTCAAACACTGAAGCTTTCTTT
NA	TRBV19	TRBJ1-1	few	CASSPRGRRRTEAFF	TGTGCCAGTAGTCCCCGAGGGAGGAGGAGGACTGAAGCTTTCTTT
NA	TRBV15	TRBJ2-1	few	CVTESYNEQFF	TGTGTCACCGAAAGCTACAATGAGCAGTTCTTC
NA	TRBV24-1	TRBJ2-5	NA	CATSDYPHLTQYF	TGTGCCACCAGTGACTACCCTCATTTGACCCAGTACTTC
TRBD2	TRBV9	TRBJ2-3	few	CASSGWTSGSTDTQYF	TGTGCCAGCAGCGGATGGACTAGCGGGAGCACAGATACGCAGTATTTT
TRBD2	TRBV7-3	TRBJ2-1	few	CASSSPGTRSYEQFF	TGTGCCAGCAGCTCCCCCGGGACTAGATCGTATGAGCAGTTCTTC
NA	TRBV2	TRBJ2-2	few	CASSVTVNTGELFF	TGTGCCAGCAGTGTGACGGTGAACACCGGGGAGCTGTTTTTT
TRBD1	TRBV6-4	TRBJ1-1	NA	CASRREDRGRTEAFF	TGTGCCAGCAGAAGAGAGGACAGGGGCCGCACTGAAGCTTTCTTT
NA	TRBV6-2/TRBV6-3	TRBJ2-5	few	CASRGDSQETQYF	TGTGCCAGCAGGGGTGACAGCCAAGAGACCCAGTACTTC
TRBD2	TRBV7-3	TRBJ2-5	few	CASSPEGLAAETQYF	TGTGCCAGCAGCCCCGAAGGTCTAGCGGCGGAGACCCAGTACTTC
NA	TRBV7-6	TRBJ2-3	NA	CASSSTDGYSTDTQYF	TGTGCCAGCAGCTCCACGGACGGTTATAGCACAGATACGCAGTATTTT
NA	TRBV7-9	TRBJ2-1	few	CASSSTPPSNEQFF	TGTGCCAGCAGCTCGACGCCTCCTTCCAATGAGCAGTTCTTC
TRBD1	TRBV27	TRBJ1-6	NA	CASSRPGQGTYNSPLHF	TGTGCCAGCAGTCGTCCGGGACAGGGTACCTATAATTCACCCCTCCACTTT
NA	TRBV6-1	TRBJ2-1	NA	CASDSLHEQFF	TGTGCCAGCGACAGTCTTCATGAGCAGTTCTTC
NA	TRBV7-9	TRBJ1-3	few	CAIGGASLGNTIYF	TGTGCCATCGGTGGGGCAAGCCTTGGAAACACCATATATTTT
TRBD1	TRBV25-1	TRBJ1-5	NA	CASSRQGVGQPQHF	TGTGCCAGCAGTAGACAGGGGGTTGGTCAGCCCCAGCATTTT
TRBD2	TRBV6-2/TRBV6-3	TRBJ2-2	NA	CASTARRGGLAGELFF	TGTGCCAGCACCGCACGCCGGGGGGGTTTAGCCGGGGAGCTGTTTTTT
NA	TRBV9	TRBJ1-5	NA	CASSVGGFSNQPQHF	TGTGCCAGCAGCGTAGGGGGATTTAGCAATCAGCCCCAGCATTTT
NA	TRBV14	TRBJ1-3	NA	CASSQPGQASGNTIYF	TGTGCCAGCAGCCAACCGGGACAAGCCTCTGGAAACACCATATATTTT
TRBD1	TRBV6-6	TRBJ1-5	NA	CASNPGTGAQPQHF	TGTGCCAGCAACCCAGGGACAGGGGCTCAGCCCCAGCATTTT
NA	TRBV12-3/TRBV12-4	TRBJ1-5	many	CASSLGRKPQHF	TGTGCCAGCAGTTTAGGCCGTAAGCCCCAGCATTTT
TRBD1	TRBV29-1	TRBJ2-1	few	CSGTGDNEQFF	TGCAGCGGGACAGGGGACAATGAGCAGTTCTTC
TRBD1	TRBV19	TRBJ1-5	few	CASSIDEIPVTGVGQPQHF	TGTGCCAGTAGTATAGATGAAATCCCCGTCACAGGGGTTGGTCAGCCCCAGCATTTT
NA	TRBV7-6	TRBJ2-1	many	CASSPPGDDEQFF	TGTGCCAGCAGCCCCCCTGGAGACGATGAGCAGTTCTTC
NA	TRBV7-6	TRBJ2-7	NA	CASSLSIDYEQYF	TGTGCTAGCAGCTTATCCATCGACTACGAGCAGTACTTC